A single sample gave rise to the 16 T cell receptor beta chains below, sequenced in a study of cytomegalovirus exposure and HLA in healthy donors. Primers for the PCR totalled 60 Vbeta and 13 Jbeta. Measured with immunoSEQ multiplex PCR; TCRdb has only the in-frame clones, and not every one. This table holds 180,000 or so clones, 70% to 75% found once. Sample: PBMCs. These receptor sequences come from a male donor in good health and CMV-seronegative.

This clone was counted once. The chain links TRBV11-2 to TRBJ2-7; TRBD2 aligns across 10 bases. The CDR3 runs 13 residues. V shed 6 bases, J shed 6 bases, and the junction held 5 bases outside the gene matches. Germline V lookup: CDR1 SGHAT, CDR2 FQNNGV. For the CDR3, the DNA is TGTGCCAGCAGACGACTAGCGGGTCGCGAGCAGTACTTC. This sequence encodes CASRRLAGREQYF.

The chain has TRBV6-6 and TRBJ2-2; TRBD1 aligns across 8 bases. Germline-derived CDR1 and CDR2 are MNHNY and SVGAGI (reference sequence). V trimming: 6 bases; J trimming: 5 bases; junction bases outside the gene matches: 5. The CDR3 covers 14 residues. CDR3 sequence: CASSRTGPTGELFF. CDR3 bases: TGTGCCAGCAGCCGGACAGGGCCAACCGGGGAGCTGTTTTTT.

CDR3 sequence: CASFGLRADTQYF. As DNA, the CDR3 is TGTGCCAGCTTCGGACTGCGGGCAGATACGCAGTATTTT. V usage is TRBV2 and J usage is TRBJ2-3; D possibly corresponds to TRBD2 (5 bases). CDR1 is SNHLY and CDR2 is FYNNEI in the germline V gene. V lost 8 bases to trimming and J lost 4 bases, with 13 bases between them. There are 13 residues in the CDR3.

In DNA, the CDR3 is TGCGCCAGCAGGCTGGGGGGAGATACGCAGTATTTT. This gives the protein CASRLGGDTQYF. The rearrangement links TRBV5-1 to TRBJ2-3, with D possibly TRBD2 on 6 matching bases. V lost 5 bases to trimming and J lost 5 bases, with 9 bases between them. Germline-derived CDR1 and CDR2 are SGHRS and YFSETQ. The length of the CDR3 is 12 residues.

The rearrangement joins TRBV28 to TRBJ2-7; perhaps TRBD1 as D (6 bases). Germline-derived CDR1 and CDR2 are MDHEN and SYDVKM. The V end was cut by 7 bases, the J end by 3 bases, with 13 bases between. This CDR3 contains 13 residues. The DNA of the CDR3 is TGTGCCAGCAAGGGGGACGGGAACTACGAGCAGTACTTC. Translation gives CASKGDGNYEQYF.

The sample holds one count of this clone. V usage is TRBV6-5 and J usage is TRBJ1-6; weak D call: TRBD1 (6 bases). V shed 8 bases and J shed 7 bases, with 12 bases lying between them. CDR3 size: 13 residues. Germline assignment: CDR1 MNHEY and CDR2 SVGAGI. The CDR3 spells CASQLGQNSPLHF. CDR3 nucleotide sequence: TGTGCCAGCCAACTAGGACAGAATTCACCCCTCCACTTT.

For the CDR3, the DNA is TGTGCCAGCAGTGAACATGGACATAGCAATCAGCCCCAGCATTTT. Its protein product is CASSEHGHSNQPQHF. This chain uses TRBV6-1 with TRBJ1-5; the D gene is possibly TRBD1 (5 bases). The CDR3 loop spans 15 amino acids. Germline lookup yields CDR1 MNHNS and CDR2 SASEGT. V was cut by 2 bases and J by 0 bases, with 8 bases left in between.

This clone was picked up a small number of times. The V call is TRBV18, the J call TRBJ1-5, with no clear D. Per the germline V gene, CDR1 is KGHSH and CDR2 is LQKENI. Trimming took off 2 bases at V and 1 base at J, with 3 bases between the two ends. The CDR3 contains 13 residues. The DNA for the CDR3 is TGTGCCAGCTCACCAGCGAGCAATCAGCCCCAGCATTTT. Its protein product is CASSPASNQPQHF. The entire variable domain, with the rest obtained from reference TRBV18 and TRBJ1-5, is as follows: NAGVMQNPRHLVRRRGQEARLRCSPMKGHSHVYWYRQLPEEGLKFMVYLQKENIIDESGMPKERFSAEFPKEGPSILRIQQVVRGDSAAYFCASSPASNQPQHFGDGTRLSIL.

The chain combines TRBV19 with TRBJ1-5; TRBD1 aligns across 9 bases. The CDR3 length is 18 residues. With 9 bases clipped from V and 3 bases from J, the junction kept 18 bases outside the gene matches. Germline CDR1 LNHDA, CDR2 SQIVND (reference sequence). CDR3 amino acids: CASNRGTDRGIANQPQHF. The DNA for the CDR3 is TGTGCCAGCAACAGGGGCACTGACAGGGGGATCGCCAATCAGCCCCAGCATTTT. The variable domain in full, with the rest retrieved from reference TRBV19 and TRBJ1-5, is DGGITQSPKYLFRKEGQNVTLSCEQNLNHDAMYWYRQDPGQGLRLIYYSQIVNDFQKGDIAEGYSVSREKKESFPLTVTSAQKNPTAFYLCASNRGTDRGIANQPQHFGDGTRLSIL.

This clone occurred a few times. The junction and the germline gene differ at one end; a read error may be behind it. The J gene is TRBJ1-6, the V gene TRBV7-9; 9 bases agree with TRBD1. This CDR3 has 16 residues. From germline, CDR1 is SEHNR and CDR2 FQNEAQ (reference sequence). CDR3 DNA sequence: TGTTCCAGCAGCCCGAGAGGGGACAGGGTGGGGTCACCCCTCCACTTT. This gives the protein CSSSPRGDRVGSPLHF. Using reference TRBV7-9 and TRBJ1-6 for the parts outside the CDR3, the full variable domain is DTGVSQNPRHKITKRGQNVTFRCDPISEHNRLYWYRQTLGQGPEFLTYFQNEAQLEKSRLLSDRFSAERPKGSFSTLEIQRTEQGDSAMYLCSSSPRGDRVGSPLHFGNGTRLTVT.

In its sample, this clone was seen a few times. This sequence joins TRBV25-1 and TRBJ1-5; no clear D. The CDR3 loop spans 16 amino acids. Trimming pared 1 base from V and 5 bases from J, leaving 15 bases between. The germline V gene encodes CDR1 MGHDK and CDR2 SYGVNS. CDR3 amino acids: CASSEFEGVGDQPQHF. CDR3 DNA sequence: TGTGCCAGCAGTGAATTTGAGGGTGTGGGCGATCAGCCCCAGCATTTT.

The DNA of the CDR3 is TGTGCCAGCAGCGAGACTTCACGGGAGCTGTTTTTT. Amino acid sequence: CASSETSRELFF. The V call is TRBV5-8, the J call TRBJ2-2; D is undetermined. The V end was cut by 4 bases, the J end by 9 bases, with 10 bases between. Germline CDR1 reads SGHTS; CDR2 reads YDEGEE. CDR3 length: 12 amino acids.

The chain employs TRBV9 and TRBJ1-4; D gene unclear. V lost 1 base and J lost 4, with 11 bases in between. The V gene's germline CDR1 is SGDLS and CDR2 YYNGEE. The CDR3 is made up of 15 amino acids. CDR3 sequence reads: CASSVRDGLNEKLFF. CDR3 bases: TGTGCCAGCAGCGTAAGAGACGGACTTAATGAAAAACTGTTTTTT.

The rearrangement joins TRBV6-1 to TRBJ1-2; 9 bases match TRBD1. J lost 3 bases, V lost 4 bases, and 6 bases had no gene match. Germline CDR1 MNHNS, CDR2 SASEGT. This CDR3 has 15 residues. As DNA, the CDR3 is TGTGCCAGCAGTGGACCGGGACAGGGATACTATGGCTACACCTTC. As protein: CASSGPGQGYYGYTF.

V usage is TRBV2 and J usage is TRBJ2-4; D is possibly TRBD1 (5 bases). CDR1 and CDR2 from the germline V gene are SNHLY and FYNNEI. This CDR3 is built from 18 residues. V lost 4 bases to trimming and J lost 0 bases, with 19 bases between them. The CDR3 here is CASSAVFRQTVAKNIQYF. CDR3 nucleotides: TGTGCCAGCAGTGCTGTCTTTCGGCAGACAGTAGCCAAAAACATTCAGTACTTC.

This clone was seen more than once but under ten times. The chain employs TRBV19 and TRBJ1-1, with D possibly matching TRBD1 (6 bases). The germline CDR1 and CDR2 sequences are LNHDA and SQIVND (reference sequence). This CDR3 has 13 residues. Trimming cost V 4 bases and J 4 bases, with 10 bases left between them. The CDR3 sequence: CASSKGQSTEAFF. The DNA for the CDR3 is TGTGCCAGTAGTAAAGGACAGTCCACTGAAGCTTTCTTT. The full variable domain, completed using reference TRBV19 and TRBJ1-1, is DGGITQSPKYLFRKEGQNVTLSCEQNLNHDAMYWYRQDPGQGLRLIYYSQIVNDFQKGDIAEGYSVSREKKESFPLTVTSAQKNPTAFYLCASSKGQSTEAFFGQGTRLTVV.